These T cell receptor beta chains were read from a single sample in a study of response to subunit inactivated influenza vaccine. MiXCR was run by TCRdb on the RT-PCR reads, yielding one entry per CDR3 protein. The data hold 530,000 or so distinct CDR3 sequences, with about 10% observed a single time. Sequences were derived from PBMCs from blood, sampled on the day of vaccination. All receptors derive from a man aged 50 or older who received an inactivated influenza vaccine. Both conserved end residues are part of each CDR3. Fields, in order: D gene, V gene, clone size, J gene, CDR3 protein, CDR3 DNA. D genes are given only for firm matches. Where a row states a size, it is once, few, many or the class of an expanded clone; other rows omit it.

d_call: NA; v_call: TRBV10-3; clone_size: many; j_call: TRBJ2-2; cdr3_aa: CAIGQNANTGELFF; cdr3_nt: TGTGCCATTGGACAGAACGCGAACACCGGGGAGCTGTTTTTT
d_call: TRBD1; v_call: TRBV6-1; clone_size: NA; j_call: TRBJ2-6; cdr3_aa: CASSPTGQGYSGANVLTF; cdr3_nt: TGTGCCAGCAGCCCCACCGGACAGGGGTACTCTGGGGCCAACGTCCTGACTTTC
d_call: NA; v_call: TRBV4-1; clone_size: many; j_call: TRBJ2-2; cdr3_aa: CATRRGFLAGELFF; cdr3_nt: TGCGCCACCAGACGGGGTTTTCTCGCCGGGGAGCTGTTTTTT
d_call: NA; v_call: TRBV7-6; clone_size: NA; j_call: TRBJ2-1; cdr3_aa: CASSFRQDSYNEQFF; cdr3_nt: TGTGCCAGCAGCTTCAGACAGGATAGCTACAATGAGCAGTTCTTC
d_call: TRBD2; v_call: TRBV4-1; clone_size: many; j_call: TRBJ2-1; cdr3_aa: CASSGTSLYNEQFF; cdr3_nt: TGCGCCAGCAGCGGGACTAGCCTCTACAATGAGCAGTTCTTC
d_call: NA; v_call: TRBV7-9; clone_size: few; j_call: TRBJ2-4; cdr3_aa: CASSLGSSNIQYF; cdr3_nt: TGTGCCAGCAGCTTAGGGTCTAGTAACATTCAGTACTTC
d_call: NA; v_call: TRBV12-3/TRBV12-4; clone_size: few; j_call: TRBJ1-1; cdr3_aa: CASSLYRANTEAFF; cdr3_nt: TGTGCCAGCAGTTTATACAGGGCTAACACTGAAGCTTTCTTT
d_call: NA; v_call: TRBV5-1; clone_size: many; j_call: TRBJ2-2; cdr3_aa: CASSLGTVNTGELFF; cdr3_nt: TGCGCCAGCAGCTTGGGGACAGTGAACACCGGGGAGCTGTTTTTT
d_call: NA; v_call: TRBV4-3; clone_size: NA; j_call: TRBJ2-1; cdr3_aa: CASSQGPNNEQFF; cdr3_nt: TGCGCCAGCAGCCAAGGACCCAACAATGAGCAGTTCTTC
d_call: NA; v_call: TRBV4-1; clone_size: NA; j_call: TRBJ2-1; cdr3_aa: CASSQVAGSRVQFF; cdr3_nt: TGCGCCAGCAGCCAAGTAGCCGGGAGTCGCGTTCAGTTCTTC
d_call: NA; v_call: TRBV6-2/TRBV6-3; clone_size: few; j_call: TRBJ2-7; cdr3_aa: CASSMGPEQYF; cdr3_nt: TGTGCCAGCAGTATGGGACCTGAGCAGTACTTC
d_call: NA; v_call: TRBV7-6; clone_size: many; j_call: TRBJ2-3; cdr3_aa: CASSFTRTDTQYF; cdr3_nt: TGTGCCAGCAGCTTTACTCGCACAGATACGCAGTATTTT
d_call: TRBD2; v_call: TRBV18; clone_size: NA; j_call: TRBJ2-2; cdr3_aa: CASSQLGLAANTGELFF; cdr3_nt: TGTGCCAGCTCACAACTGGGACTAGCGGCGAACACCGGGGAGCTGTTTTTT
d_call: NA; v_call: TRBV18; clone_size: NA; j_call: TRBJ2-2; cdr3_aa: CANVDRIGELFF; cdr3_nt: TGTGCCAACGTCGACAGGATCGGGGAGCTGTTTTTT
d_call: TRBD1; v_call: TRBV24-1; clone_size: once; j_call: TRBJ2-1; cdr3_aa: CATSDRNRGFYNEQFF; cdr3_nt: TGTGCCACCAGTGATAGAAACAGGGGGTTCTACAATGAGCAGTTCTTC
d_call: NA; v_call: TRBV7-9; clone_size: NA; j_call: TRBJ2-1; cdr3_aa: CASSLGAYQFF; cdr3_nt: TGTGCCAGCAGCTTAGGGGCATACCAGTTCTTC
d_call: TRBD1; v_call: TRBV5-1; clone_size: NA; j_call: TRBJ2-7; cdr3_aa: CASSPGTGGSSTYEQYF; cdr3_nt: TGCGCCAGCAGCCCAGGGACAGGGGGCAGTTCGACCTACGAGCAGTACTTC
d_call: NA; v_call: TRBV7-9; clone_size: NA; j_call: TRBJ2-7; cdr3_aa: CASSTTQGAAQYF; cdr3_nt: TGTGCCAGCAGCACCACGCAAGGGGCCGCGCAGTACTTC
d_call: NA; v_call: TRBV28; clone_size: NA; j_call: TRBJ1-5; cdr3_aa: CASNSPGPQPQHF; cdr3_nt: TGTGCCAGCAATTCCCCCGGACCTCAGCCCCAGCATTTT
d_call: NA; v_call: TRBV28; clone_size: NA; j_call: TRBJ2-3; cdr3_aa: CASSRRDWNTDTQYF; cdr3_nt: TGTGCCAGCAGTCGTCGGGACTGGAACACAGATACGCAGTATTTT
d_call: NA; v_call: TRBV5-5; clone_size: few; j_call: TRBJ1-2; cdr3_aa: CASSLDIGPSDGYTF; cdr3_nt: TGTGCCAGCAGCTTGGATATAGGCCCCTCTGATGGCTACACCTTC
d_call: TRBD2; v_call: TRBV6-2/TRBV6-3; clone_size: NA; j_call: TRBJ2-3; cdr3_aa: CASSYKISASGNIRTDTQYF; cdr3_nt: TGTGCCAGCAGTTATAAAATTTCGGCTAGCGGGAATATCCGCACAGATACGCAGTATTTT
d_call: TRBD1; v_call: TRBV5-1; clone_size: few; j_call: TRBJ1-2; cdr3_aa: CASSVGQGYFYGYTF; cdr3_nt: TGCGCCAGCAGCGTGGGACAGGGGTATTTCTATGGCTACACCTTC
d_call: NA; v_call: TRBV6-2/TRBV6-3; clone_size: NA; j_call: TRBJ1-1; cdr3_aa: CASSYGALEAFF; cdr3_nt: TGTGCCAGCAGTTATGGCGCCCTTGAAGCTTTCTTT
d_call: NA; v_call: TRBV11-2; clone_size: few; j_call: TRBJ2-7; cdr3_aa: CASSLVGTSSYEQYF; cdr3_nt: TGTGCCAGCAGCTTAGTCGGTACGTCCTCCTACGAGCAGTACTTC
d_call: NA; v_call: TRBV12-3/TRBV12-4; clone_size: few; j_call: TRBJ2-3; cdr3_aa: CASSPTGTPKTDTQYF; cdr3_nt: TGTGCCAGCAGTCCAACCGGGACCCCTAAAACAGATACGCAGTATTTT
d_call: TRBD2; v_call: TRBV4-3; clone_size: NA; j_call: TRBJ2-5; cdr3_aa: CASSQDVPSGGAGETQYF; cdr3_nt: TGCGCCAGCAGCCAAGATGTGCCCAGCGGGGGGGCCGGGGAGACCCAGTACTTC
d_call: TRBD1; v_call: TRBV12-3/TRBV12-4; clone_size: few; j_call: TRBJ2-1; cdr3_aa: CASTPDRGQNEQFF; cdr3_nt: TGTGCCAGCACCCCGGACAGGGGGCAAAATGAGCAGTTCTTC
d_call: TRBD2; v_call: TRBV5-1; clone_size: many; j_call: TRBJ2-7; cdr3_aa: CASSLNLAGGGEQYF; cdr3_nt: TGCGCCAGCAGCTTGAACCTAGCGGGAGGTGGCGAGCAGTACTTC
d_call: TRBD1; v_call: TRBV28; clone_size: many; j_call: TRBJ1-6; cdr3_aa: CASSFQGARYNSPLHF; cdr3_nt: TGTGCCAGCAGTTTCCAGGGGGCGCGGTATAATTCACCCCTCCACTTT
d_call: NA; v_call: TRBV12-3/TRBV12-4; clone_size: few; j_call: TRBJ2-1; cdr3_aa: CASSFWAENNEQFF; cdr3_nt: TGTGCCAGCAGTTTTTGGGCAGAAAACAATGAGCAGTTCTTC
d_call: NA; v_call: TRBV10-3; clone_size: NA; j_call: TRBJ1-1; cdr3_aa: CAISESAGSGTEAFF; cdr3_nt: TGTGCCATCAGTGAGTCTGCGGGCTCAGGCACTGAAGCTTTCTTT
d_call: NA; v_call: TRBV6-1; clone_size: NA; j_call: TRBJ2-2; cdr3_aa: CASTQRQAVAELFF; cdr3_nt: TGTGCCAGCACCCAGAGACAGGCGGTAGCGGAGCTGTTTTTT
d_call: NA; v_call: TRBV5-1; clone_size: NA; j_call: TRBJ2-7; cdr3_aa: CDSSLGRQTYEQYF; cdr3_nt: TGCGACAGCAGCTTGGGAAGACAGACCTACGAGCAGTACTTC
d_call: NA; v_call: TRBV5-1; clone_size: NA; j_call: TRBJ1-2; cdr3_aa: CASSLPIKVGPHILGGYTF; cdr3_nt: TGCGCCAGCAGCTTGCCCATCAAGGTCGGGCCTCATATCCTCGGTGGCTACACCTTC
d_call: TRBD2; v_call: TRBV2; clone_size: few; j_call: TRBJ2-7; cdr3_aa: CASTGGDDYEQYF; cdr3_nt: TGTGCCAGCACCGGGGGGGACGACTACGAGCAGTACTTC
d_call: NA; v_call: TRBV6-2/TRBV6-3; clone_size: few; j_call: TRBJ1-1; cdr3_aa: CASSDRSSTEAFF; cdr3_nt: TGTGCCAGCAGTGACAGGTCTAGCACTGAAGCTTTCTTT
d_call: NA; v_call: TRBV2; clone_size: many; j_call: TRBJ2-4; cdr3_aa: CATRYGTSLGNIQYF; cdr3_nt: TGTGCCACAAGATATGGGACTTCCCTTGGGAACATTCAGTACTTC
d_call: NA; v_call: TRBV20-1; clone_size: NA; j_call: TRBJ1-1; cdr3_aa: CSAASAGVEAFF; cdr3_nt: TGCAGTGCAGCTAGCGCAGGGGTTGAAGCTTTCTTT
d_call: TRBD1; v_call: TRBV7-9; clone_size: few; j_call: TRBJ2-2; cdr3_aa: CASSLQQGAGELFF; cdr3_nt: TGTGCCAGCAGCTTACAACAGGGGGCCGGGGAGCTGTTTTTT
d_call: NA; v_call: TRBV4-2; clone_size: few; j_call: TRBJ2-7; cdr3_aa: CASSQDSGYYYEQYF; cdr3_nt: TGTGCCAGCAGCCAAGACAGCGGTTATTACTACGAGCAGTACTTC
d_call: NA; v_call: TRBV12-3/TRBV12-4; clone_size: many; j_call: TRBJ2-2; cdr3_aa: CASTLNYRTNTGELFF; cdr3_nt: TGTGCCAGCACCCTCAACTACAGGACGAACACCGGGGAGCTGTTTTTT
d_call: NA; v_call: TRBV29-1; clone_size: NA; j_call: TRBJ2-2; cdr3_aa: CSVAGQKNTGELFF; cdr3_nt: TGCAGCGTCGCAGGACAGAAAAACACCGGGGAGCTGTTTTTT
d_call: TRBD2; v_call: TRBV7-9; clone_size: NA; j_call: TRBJ2-7; cdr3_aa: CASSPGGGGTIYEQYF; cdr3_nt: TGTGCCAGCAGCCCTGGTGGGGGAGGGACGATTTACGAGCAGTACTTC
d_call: NA; v_call: TRBV7-2; clone_size: NA; j_call: TRBJ2-3; cdr3_aa: CASSLHNPSTDTQYF; cdr3_nt: TGTGCCAGCAGCTTACACAACCCTAGCACAGATACGCAGTATTTT
d_call: TRBD1; v_call: TRBV12-3/TRBV12-4; clone_size: many; j_call: TRBJ2-2; cdr3_aa: CASSALLGQGNTGELFF; cdr3_nt: TGTGCCAGCAGTGCCCTTCTGGGACAGGGCAACACCGGGGAGCTGTTTTTT
d_call: NA; v_call: TRBV5-6; clone_size: NA; j_call: TRBJ2-5; cdr3_aa: CASSNYGQPVETQYF; cdr3_nt: TGTGCCAGCAGCAACTACGGACAGCCTGTCGAGACCCAGTACTTC
d_call: TRBD2; v_call: TRBV4-2; clone_size: few; j_call: TRBJ2-2; cdr3_aa: CASSQEAPLAGGPSTGELFF; cdr3_nt: TGTGCCAGCAGCCAAGAGGCCCCACTAGCGGGAGGGCCGAGCACCGGGGAGCTGTTTTTT
d_call: TRBD1; v_call: TRBV5-1; clone_size: few; j_call: TRBJ1-4; cdr3_aa: CASSMDRGDEKLFF; cdr3_nt: TGCGCCAGCAGTATGGACAGGGGTGATGAAAAACTGTTTTTT
d_call: TRBD1; v_call: TRBV20-1; clone_size: NA; j_call: TRBJ2-7; cdr3_aa: CSARARGHYEQYF; cdr3_nt: TGCAGTGCCCGGGCGAGGGGGCACTACGAGCAGTACTTC
d_call: NA; v_call: TRBV20-1; clone_size: NA; j_call: TRBJ2-5; cdr3_aa: CSAMDWHQETQYF; cdr3_nt: TGCAGTGCTATGGACTGGCACCAAGAGACCCAGTACTTC
d_call: NA; v_call: TRBV4-1; clone_size: few; j_call: TRBJ2-2; cdr3_aa: CASSQEPLGELFF; cdr3_nt: TGCGCCAGCAGCCAAGAACCTCTCGGGGAGCTGTTTTTT
d_call: TRBD2; v_call: TRBV15; clone_size: NA; j_call: TRBJ2-1; cdr3_aa: CATSRTSGGADEQFF; cdr3_nt: TGTGCCACCAGCAGAACTAGCGGGGGTGCGGATGAGCAGTTCTTC
d_call: TRBD2; v_call: TRBV5-1; clone_size: NA; j_call: TRBJ2-5; cdr3_aa: CASSPAAGEETQYF; cdr3_nt: TGCGCCAGCAGCCCGGCAGCGGGGGAAGAGACCCAGTACTTC